The rows below give T cell receptor beta chains drawn from one sample of a study of T cell repertoires in cytomegalovirus infection. TCRdb fed the reads into MiXCR, producing one record per CDR3 protein. This table holds some 900,000 distinct CDR3 sequences, approximately 32% found once. The antigens for these receptors are not known. The sample here was cultured CD8+ T cells from PBMCs, taken from culture after CMV antigen stimulation. The receptors here all came from a human donor in good health (CMV status not recorded). Some clones in this sample may be carry-over from other donors' samples. CDR3s include the opening cysteine and the closing phenylalanine or tryptophan. The D gene is left open where the match is weak. Part of the rows lack a size; the others show once, few, many or a class for expanded clones.

>NA|11|TRBJ1-2|TRBV7-9|NA
NA
CASSWGQGSTF
>NA|16|TRBJ1-4|TRBV19|NA
TGTGCCAGTAGTTTTGGGTGGACTGCAACTAATGAAAAACTGTTTTTT
CASSFGWTATNEKLFF
>TRBD1|15|TRBJ1-3|TRBV7-8|many
TGTGCCAGCAGCCTGCGGGCAGGGGGCGTGGGCACCATATATTTT
CASSLRAGGVGTIYF
>NA|14|TRBJ1-2|TRBV20-1|many
TGCAGTGCTAGGGGGGGGGCGGAGAACTATGGCTACACCTTC
CSARGGAENYGYTF
>NA|14|TRBJ2-3|TRBV7-6|many
TGTGCCAGCAGCTTAGCGTGGGGTACAGATACGCAGTATTTT
CASSLAWGTDTQYF
>TRBD1|16|TRBJ1-6|TRBV10-3|NA
TGTGCCATCAGTGATACCGGGACAGGGGGCGGTTCACCCCTCCACTTT
CAISDTGTGGGSPLHF
>NA|13|TRBJ2-1|TRBV28|NA
TGTGCCAGCGCATCAGGACAGTACAATGAGCAGTTCTTC
CASASGQYNEQFF
>NA|14|TRBJ1-1|TRBV25-1|NA
TGTGCCAGCACCTCCCGCCCAGGGGTCACTGAAGCTTTCTTT
CASTSRPGVTEAFF
>NA|13|TRBJ2-1|TRBV7-6|few
TGTGCCAGCACCGAGATGCAGGGAAATGAGCAGTTCTTC
CASTEMQGNEQFF
>TRBD2|17|TRBJ2-3|TRBV4-1|few
TGCGCCAGCAGCCCCCTGGGACTAGCGGACAGCACAGATACGCAGTATTTT
CASSPLGLADSTDTQYF
>NA|17|TRBJ1-1|TRBV12-3/TRBV12-4|many
TGTGCCAGCAGTTTTTCTCCCCGGGTTCCCATGAACACTGAAGCTTTCTTT
CASSFSPRVPMNTEAFF
>NA|14|TRBJ1-1|TRBV5-1|few
TGCGCCAGCAGCCCCAAGGACAGTTACACTGAAGCTTTCTTT
CASSPKDSYTEAFF
>NA|15|TRBJ2-3|TRBV28|NA
TGTGCCAGCAGTTTCTGGCGGGGAGGCACAGATACGCAGTATTTT
CASSFWRGGTDTQYF
>TRBD1|14|TRBJ1-4|TRBV7-4|NA
TGTGCCAGCACTCCAGGGGGGGCTAATGAAAAACTGTTTTTT
CASTPGGANEKLFF
>TRBD1|16|TRBJ2-2|TRBV9|few
TGTGCCAGCAGCGCCTCGGACAGGGGAGGGGCCGGGGAGCTGTTTTTT
CASSASDRGGAGELFF
>TRBD2|15|TRBJ2-3|TRBV12-5|NA
TGTGCTAGTGGTTTAAGTAGCGGGGGAGTAGATACGCAGTATTTT
CASGLSSGGVDTQYF
>NA|13|TRBJ2-5|TRBV24-1|few
TGTGCCACCAGTTCCGCGGGTCACGAGACCCAGTACTTC
CATSSAGHETQYF
>TRBD1|14|TRBJ2-1|TRBV27|NA
TGTGCCAGCAGTCTTGGGACAGAACAATATGAGCAGTTCTTC
CASSLGTEQYEQFF
>NA|12|TRBJ2-7|TRBV7-8|NA
TGTGCCAGCAGCTTAAATGGAAACGAGCAGTACTTC
CASSLNGNEQYF
>NA|16|TRBJ2-5|TRBV7-9|NA
TGTGCCAGCAGCTCCTTAAGGGCCTTCAACCAAGAGACCCAGTACTTC
CASSSLRAFNQETQYF
>NA|14|TRBJ2-7|TRBV4-1|few
TGCGCCAGCAGCCAGATCGGGGAAACCTACGAGCAGTACTTC
CASSQIGETYEQYF
>NA|14|TRBJ2-2|TRBV5-6|NA
TGTGCCAGCAGTTTTCAGGGGCACACCGGGGAGCTGTTTTTT
CASSFQGHTGELFF
>NA|14|TRBJ1-3|TRBV19|NA
TGTGCCAGTAGTATAGCGGGGACTACGAACACCATATATTTT
CASSIAGTTNTIYF
>NA|14|TRBJ2-1|TRBV6-6|NA
TGTGCCAGCAAGGTTTGGGGCCCCGGCGATGAGCAGTTCTTC
CASKVWGPGDEQFF
>TRBD1|16|TRBJ2-1|TRBV2|NA
TGTGCCAGCAGAACAACCCGGGACAGGGAGCACAATGAGCAGTTCTTC
CASRTTRDREHNEQFF
>NA|15|TRBJ2-6|TRBV6-5|NA
TGTGCCAGCAGTCTTAGATACTCTGGGGCCAACGTCCCGACTTTC
CASSLRYSGANVPTF
>NA|15|TRBJ2-4|TRBV11-2|NA
TGTGCCAGCAGTTTTACCCCTATAGCCAAAAACATTCAGTACTTC
CASSFTPIAKNIQYF
>NA|16|TRBJ1-1|TRBV7-9|many
TGTGCCAGCAGCTTAGGGTCAGGAAATATGAACACTGAAGCTTTCTTT
CASSLGSGNMNTEAFF
>TRBD1|16|TRBJ2-1|TRBV6-2/TRBV6-3|NA
TGTGCCAGCAGTTACTCCGACAGGGGGGATTACAATGAGCAGTTCTTC
CASSYSDRGDYNEQFF
>NA|14|TRBJ2-5|TRBV7-8|many
TGTGCCAGCAGCTCCCGTGGGCTCCCAGAGACCCAGTACTTC
CASSSRGLPETQYF
>NA|14|TRBJ2-7|TRBV14|NA
TGTGCCAGCAGCATCGGCAGGGGGGGGTACGAGCAGTACTTC
CASSIGRGGYEQYF
>NA|11|TRBJ1-1|TRBV28|NA
TGTGCCAGCAGGAGGTACACTGAAGCTTTCTTT
CASRRYTEAFF
>NA|13|TRBJ1-1|TRBV28|few
TGTGCCAGCACCCCCCCCGGGGACAATGAAGCTTTCTTT
CASTPPGDNEAFF
>NA|16|TRBJ1-5|TRBV4-1|few
TGCGCCAGCAGCCACCCTGGAGGACAATCCAATCAGCCCCAGCATTTT
CASSHPGGQSNQPQHF
>NA|16|TRBJ2-2|TRBV6-1|NA
TGTGCCAGCGAATACAGGGCTTTGGGACACACCGGGGAGCTGTTTTTT
CASEYRALGHTGELFF
>TRBD2|13|TRBJ2-1|TRBV6-5|NA
TGTGCCAGCCGACCGGGACTAGCGGGGGAGCAGTTCTTC
CASRPGLAGEQFF
>NA|15|TRBJ1-2|TRBV6-6|few
TGTGCCAGCAGTAACCGACAAGCACGGGACTATGGCTACACCTTC
CASSNRQARDYGYTF
>NA|13|TRBJ1-1|TRBV7-6|NA
TGTGCCAGCAGCTTATGGACAGCGGAAGAAGCTTTCTTT
CASSLWTAEEAFF
>NA|15|TRBJ1-2|TRBV9|few
TGTGCCAGCAGCGGAGGTGGCCAGGGGAACTATGGCTACACCTTC
CASSGGGQGNYGYTF
>TRBD1|14|TRBJ1-6|TRBV27|few
TGTGCCAGCAGTCCGAGCGGGACAGGGACACCCCTCCACTTT
CASSPSGTGTPLHF
>TRBD1|19|TRBJ2-2|TRBV6-1|many
TGTGCCAGCAGTGATCTAGCGCTCCGGGACAGGGTGAACACCGGGGAGCTGTTTTTT
CASSDLALRDRVNTGELFF
>NA|16|TRBJ2-1|TRBV6-8|NA
TGTGCCAGCAGTTCAGATCCTACTTTTGTAGACAATGAGCAGTTCTTC
CASSSDPTFVDNEQFF
>TRBD1|14|TRBJ1-2|TRBV6-6|few
TGTGCCAGCAGTTACTCCGGACAGGGTCGGGGCTACACCTTC
CASSYSGQGRGYTF
>TRBD2|15|TRBJ2-1|TRBV27|NA
TGTGCCAGCAGTCTAATTGGGGGGGATCGCAATGAGCAGTTCTTC
CASSLIGGDRNEQFF
>NA|18|TRBJ1-1|TRBV3-1|NA
TGTGCCAGCAGCCAAGCCTCGGGAAAGCTTTGGGTGAGCACTGAAGCTTTCTTT
CASSQASGKLWVSTEAFF
>NA|13|TRBJ2-7|TRBV11-1|NA
TGTGCCAGCACCTCTGGGCACTCCTACGAGCAGTACTTC
CASTSGHSYEQYF
>TRBD2|13|TRBJ2-1|TRBV28|few
TGTGCCAGCAGGCCCCGGGGGGGCCATGAGCAGTTCTTC
CASRPRGGHEQFF
>NA|18|TRBJ2-3|TRBV3-1|NA
TGTGCCAGCAGCCAAGTAGGGCGGGGAGGCCCTAGCACAGATACGCAGTATTTT
CASSQVGRGGPSTDTQYF
>TRBD1|14|TRBJ1-2|TRBV24-1|few
TGTGCCACCAGTGAACGAGACAGGGTTGGAGGCTACACCTTC
CATSERDRVGGYTF
>NA|15|TRBJ2-7|TRBV7-2|many
TGTGCCAGCAGCTTAGCGCGGCAGGGGTGGAACGAGCAGTACTTC
CASSLARQGWNEQYF
>NA|16|TRBJ2-1|TRBV7-6|few
TGTGCCAGCAGCTTAGGGGCGGGGGCCCTCGGGAATGAGCAGTTCTTC
CASSLGAGALGNEQFF
>NA|13|TRBJ1-1|TRBV2|once
TGTGCCAGCAATCGGCCCGGGGAGCGTGAAGCTTTCTTT
CASNRPGEREAFF
>NA|14|TRBJ1-1|TRBV7-8|many
TGTGCCAGCAGCTTAGTCAGGATGAACACTGAAGCTTTCTTT
CASSLVRMNTEAFF
>NA|14|TRBJ2-7|TRBV27|NA
TGTGCCAGCGGAGAGGGGGGCCATTTCTACGAGCAGTACTTC
CASGEGGHFYEQYF
>NA|15|TRBJ1-5|TRBV7-8|NA
TGTGCCAGCAGCTTAGGGGGGGACGGACTTTGGCCCCAGCATTTT
CASSLGGDGLWPQHF